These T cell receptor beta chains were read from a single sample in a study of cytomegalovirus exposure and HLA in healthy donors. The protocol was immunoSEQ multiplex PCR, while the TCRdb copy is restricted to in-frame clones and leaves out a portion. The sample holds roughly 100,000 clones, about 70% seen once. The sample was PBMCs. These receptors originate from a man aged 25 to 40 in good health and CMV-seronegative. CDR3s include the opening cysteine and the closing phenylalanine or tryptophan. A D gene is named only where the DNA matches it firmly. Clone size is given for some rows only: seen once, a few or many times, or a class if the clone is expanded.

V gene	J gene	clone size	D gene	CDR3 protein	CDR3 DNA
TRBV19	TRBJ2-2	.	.	CASSEQGVAGELFF	TGTGCCAGTAGCGAACAAGGGGTCGCCGGGGAGCTGTTTTTT
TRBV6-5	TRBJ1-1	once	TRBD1	CASRILTGANTEAFF	TGTGCCAGCAGGATCCTGACAGGGGCGAACACTGAAGCTTTCTTT
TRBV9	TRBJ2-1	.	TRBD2	CASSPSGVPLNEQFF	TGTGCCAGCAGCCCCAGCGGGGTCCCCCTCAATGAGCAGTTCTTC
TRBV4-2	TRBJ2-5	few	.	CASSQDRTPETQYF	TGTGCCAGCAGCCAGGACCGGACACCAGAGACCCAGTACTTC
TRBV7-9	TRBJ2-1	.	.	CASTSPGVASEQFF	TGTGCCAGCACCTCTCCGGGAGTGGCTAGTGAGCAGTTCTTC
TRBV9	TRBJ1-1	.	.	CASSAGDRNTEAFF	TGTGCCAGCAGCGCAGGGGATCGGAACACTGAAGCTTTCTTT
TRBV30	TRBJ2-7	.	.	CAWAAGNHEQYF	TGTGCCTGGGCCGCGGGAAATCACGAGCAGTACTTC
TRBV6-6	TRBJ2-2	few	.	CASSLDLNTGELFF	TGTGCCAGCAGCTTAGACTTGAACACCGGGGAGCTGTTTTTT
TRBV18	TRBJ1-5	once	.	CASSPPSGGLDQPQHF	TGTGCCAGCTCACCACCATCTGGGGGCTTAGATCAGCCCCAGCATTTT
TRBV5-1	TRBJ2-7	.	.	CASSTRGQGLERQYF	TGCGCCAGCAGCACGCGTGGGCAGGGCCTTGAGAGGCAGTACTTC
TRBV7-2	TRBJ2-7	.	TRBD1	CASSAGTGGIYEQYF	TGTGCCAGCAGCGCTGGGACAGGGGGGATCTACGAGCAGTACTTC
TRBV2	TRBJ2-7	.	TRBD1	CASSPGQGLAEQYF	TGTGCCAGCAGTCCGGGACAGGGGCTGGCCGAGCAGTACTTC
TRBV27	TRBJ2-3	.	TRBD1	CASSGSRDRVSDTQYF	TGTGCCAGCAGTGGGTCCCGGGACAGGGTGTCAGATACGCAGTATTTT
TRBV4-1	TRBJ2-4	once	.	CASSPPSNIQYF	TGCGCCAGCAGCCCCCCGAGCAACATTCAGTACTTC
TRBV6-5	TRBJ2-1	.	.	CASSYGGRGSYNEQFF	TGTGCCAGCAGTTACGGGGGCCGCGGCTCCTACAATGAGCAGTTCTTC
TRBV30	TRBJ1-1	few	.	CAWSRTPGLSRNTEAFF	TGTGCCTGGAGCCGCACCCCGGGTCTATCTCGGAACACTGAAGCTTTCTTT
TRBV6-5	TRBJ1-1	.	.	CASSYSYRTSTEAFF	TGTGCCAGCAGTTACTCGTACAGAACAAGCACTGAAGCTTTCTTT
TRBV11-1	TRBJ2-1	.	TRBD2	CASSLKLAGAPGSYNEQFF	TGTGCCAGCAGCTTAAAACTAGCGGGAGCCCCGGGCTCCTACAATGAGCAGTTCTTC
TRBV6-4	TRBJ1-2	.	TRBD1	CASSNSGTGRPGYTF	TGTGCCAGCAGTAATTCCGGGACAGGGCGGCCTGGCTACACCTTC
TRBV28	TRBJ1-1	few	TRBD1	CASSLWGRGASEAFF	TGTGCCAGCAGTTTATGGGGCAGGGGGGCGAGTGAAGCTTTCTTT
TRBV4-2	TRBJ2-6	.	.	CASSQEIISSGANVLTF	TGTGCCAGCAGCCAAGAAATAATCAGCTCTGGGGCCAACGTCCTGACTTTC
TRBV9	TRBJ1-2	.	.	CASSVVGQGKGYTF	TGTGCCAGCAGCGTAGTAGGGCAGGGAAAAGGCTACACCTTC
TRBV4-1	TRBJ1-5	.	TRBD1	CASSQDRGTVNQPQHF	TGCGCCAGCAGCCAAGATCGTGGGACAGTAAATCAGCCCCAGCATTTT
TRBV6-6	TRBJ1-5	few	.	CASNPPDQPQHF	TGTGCCAGCAATCCCCCGGATCAGCCCCAGCATTTT
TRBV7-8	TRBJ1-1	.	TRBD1	CASSEMGQGIEAFF	TGTGCCAGCAGCGAAATGGGACAGGGGATTGAAGCTTTCTTT
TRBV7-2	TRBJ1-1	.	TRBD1	CASSFAGQGDTEAFF	TGTGCCAGCAGCTTCGCTGGACAGGGTGACACTGAAGCTTTCTTT
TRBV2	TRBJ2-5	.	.	CASQTGTEGTQYF	TGTGCCAGCCAAACGGGGACTGAGGGGACCCAGTACTTC
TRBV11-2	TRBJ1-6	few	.	CASSLGSPGDNSPLHF	TGTGCCAGCAGCTTAGGGTCCCCAGGGGATAATTCACCCCTCCACTTT
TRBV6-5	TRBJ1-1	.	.	CASSSVLSNTEAFF	TGTGCCAGCAGTTCTGTCCTTTCGAACACTGAAGCTTTCTTT
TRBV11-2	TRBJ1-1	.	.	CASSRRTGGMNTEAFF	TGTGCCAGCAGCCGTCGAACCGGGGGAATGAACACTGAAGCTTTCTTT
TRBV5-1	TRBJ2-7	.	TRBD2	CASLDPSGPSYEQYF	TGCGCCAGCCTTGACCCTAGCGGCCCTTCCTACGAGCAGTACTTC
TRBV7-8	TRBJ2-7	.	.	CASSLASTGFYEQYF	TGTGCCAGCAGCTTAGCGTCTACAGGATTCTACGAGCAGTACTTC
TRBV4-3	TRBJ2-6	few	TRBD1	CASSQDLRGQASSGANVLTF	TGCGCCAGCAGCCAAGACCTAAGGGGACAGGCGAGCTCTGGGGCCAACGTCCTGACTTTC
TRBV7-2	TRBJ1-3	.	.	CASSSQAGNTIYF	TGTGCCAGCAGCTCCCAGGCGGGAAACACCATATATTTT
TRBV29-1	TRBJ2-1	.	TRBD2	CSVGTSGRIANEQFF	TGCAGCGTTGGGACTAGCGGGAGAATTGCGAATGAGCAGTTCTTC
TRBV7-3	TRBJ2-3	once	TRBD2	CASSLSTSYPPTDTQYF	TGTGCCAGCAGCTTATCGACTAGCTACCCACCCACAGATACGCAGTATTTT
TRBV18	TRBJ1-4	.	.	CASSPSEATNEKLFF	TGTGCCAGCTCACCGTCAGAGGCAACTAATGAAAAACTGTTTTTT
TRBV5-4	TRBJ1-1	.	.	CASSLDSGGTEAFF	TGTGCCAGCAGCTTGGACAGCGGGGGAACTGAAGCTTTCTTT
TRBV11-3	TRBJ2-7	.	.	CASSSKSALRVGEQYF	TGTGCCAGCAGCTCTAAAAGTGCCTTGAGGGTCGGAGAGCAGTACTTC
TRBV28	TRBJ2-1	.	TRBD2	CASSFTSGGIGEQFF	TGTGCCAGCAGTTTTACTAGCGGGGGCATCGGCGAGCAGTTCTTC
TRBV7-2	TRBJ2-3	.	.	CASSLARGRDTQYF	TGTGCCAGCAGCTTAGCCCGCGGCCGGGATACGCAGTATTTT
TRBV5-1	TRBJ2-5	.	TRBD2	CASSLRLAGLGETQYF	TGCGCCAGCAGCTTGCGACTAGCGGGGCTTGGGGAGACCCAGTACTTC
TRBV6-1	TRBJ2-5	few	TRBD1	CASSSAGTGQETQYF	TGTGCCAGCAGTTCCGCCGGGACAGGGCAAGAGACCCAGTACTTC
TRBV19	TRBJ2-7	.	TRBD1	CASARTGDDEQYF	TGTGCCAGTGCTAGGACAGGGGACGACGAGCAGTACTTC
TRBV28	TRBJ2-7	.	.	CASRAGTSGSYEQYF	TGTGCCAGCAGAGCCGGGACTTCAGGCTCCTACGAGCAGTACTTC
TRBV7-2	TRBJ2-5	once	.	CASSLAAVQETQYF	TGTGCCAGCAGCTTAGCGGCAGTCCAAGAGACCCAGTACTTC
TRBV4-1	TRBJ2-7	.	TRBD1	CASSRDRGSYEQYF	TGCGCCAGCAGCCGAGACAGGGGCTCCTACGAGCAGTACTTC
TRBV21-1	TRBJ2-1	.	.	CASPARQNNEQFF	TGTGCCAGCCCTGCCCGACAGAACAATGAGCAGTTCTTC
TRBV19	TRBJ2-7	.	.	CASSILGTYEQYF	TGTGCCAGTAGTATACTAGGTACCTACGAGCAGTACTTC
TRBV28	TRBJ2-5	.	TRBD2	CASSSTSGGFRETQYF	TGTGCCAGCAGTTCCACTAGCGGTGGCTTCCGAGAGACCCAGTACTTC
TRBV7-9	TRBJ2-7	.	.	CASSPPAYEQYF	TGTGCCAGCAGCCCTCCGGCCTACGAGCAGTACTTC
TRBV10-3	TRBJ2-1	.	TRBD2	CAIGRLADHNEQFF	TGTGCCATAGGGAGACTAGCGGATCACAATGAGCAGTTCTTC